This T cell receptor beta chain comes out of a study of shared clonotypes between healthy human individuals (dated by TCRdb to 2019 to 2021). Regarding the study in general: Three men and a couple of women, aged 18 to 49 years, made up the cohort. For each donor, CD4 naive and CD4 memory were each given three plates, CD8 naive was given two plates, and CD8 memory was given one plate. To estimate repertoire size and how much clonotype sharing occurs between individuals, the study deeply sequenced the blood TCR repertoires of five or six healthy adults. To increase sequencing depth and limit assay-specific biases, different laboratories used diverse techniques to prepare libraries and sequence TCR repertoires. Per donor, leukapheresis produced somewhere between about 0.94 and 9 billion PBMCs. On the study overall, not on this receptor specifically: Even with the large sequencing depth, rarefaction of the sorted-subset datasets indicated that sequencing was incomplete. Sampling was limited to blood, and TCR repertoires in tissue likely differ from TCR repertoires in blood. Sharing across several donors was observed for around 5% of naive CD4, over 3% of naive CD8, about 2.3% of memory CD4, and about 0.4% of memory CD8 clonotypes. Because the study included a small number of donors, the genetic and exposure-history diversity represented was limited. Based on pairwise subsampling, the degree of clonotype sharing among donors was expected to be affected by sequencing depth. Higher generation probabilities were observed for clonotypes shared by all four sorted-subset donors than for non-shared clonotypes. Estimated clonotype richness was generally larger for naive than for memory subsets.

Using the deep immunoSEQ assay, multiplex PCR amplified TCR CDR3 regions from genomic DNA. For each cell subset, the extracted genomic DNA was distributed evenly across all wells of several immunoSEQ 96-well plates, and each plate served as one replicate. For sorted subsets, 200 to 250 ng of genomic DNA, equivalent to 25,000 to 35,000 T cell genomes, went into each replicate PCR. Purified libraries were measured with a Qubit 3.0 fluorometer, size-checked on a Bioanalyzer 2100, and measured again with the KAPA Library Quantification kit. Every immunoSEQ 96-well plate was sequenced on a dedicated single-read 150-cycle Illumina NextSeq 550 flow cell. Per the authors' processing: The immunoSEQ output contained only junctional sequences without quality scores, so filtering could not match that applied to full-length reads. To assign V/J genes and CDR3, sequences were annotated against IMGT germline references using PyIR, a Python wrapper for IgBLAST v1.9. Reads were removed for weak V/J assignments (E-value above 1e-6), missing CDR3, stop codons, out-of-frame junctions, or ambiguous translated residues. V3J clonotypes were defined as sequences sharing an identical inferred V gene, J gene, and CDR3 amino acid sequence. Percentage overlap between repertoires was calculated by dividing the number of shared unique clonotypes by the size of the smaller repertoire. Repertoire richness was assessed with RTK rarefaction, the Chao1 estimator, and Recon v2.1 estimates of unobserved clonotypes. Generation probabilities for all TCRbeta clonotypes obtained by the gDNA method from a handful of donors were computed using OLGA. Not all clones reach the TCRdb copy of this immuneACCESS table, which keeps in-frame sequences only. Checked studies attribute under half of the gap to unresolved V genes and leave the rest unexplained. V, J and clone size were drawn from that table, and D and trimming were deduced from the DNA. The sample table records roughly 1 million clones; about four fifths of these occur just once. The ten largest clones represent approximately 0.56% of the sample.

The CDR3, cysteine through phenylalanine, is 12 amino acids long. Left in the record is the CDR3 DNA by itself, 36 bases read in frame from the first base. CDR1 and CDR2 are drawn from the germline V gene: SQVTM, ANQGSEA. Concerning this clone itself: Its cognate antigen has yet to be identified. No much larger clonotype is one base removed from it; base qualities were not supplied.

The donors were healthy, HIV-negative adults who had no recently reported acute infections or vaccinations. Every donor was a Caucasian adult residing in Nashville, Tennessee, USA. Magnetic negative selection was used to enrich CD4+ T cells, after which naive cells were positively selected on CD45RA and the negative fraction became the memory subset. After blood collection by leukapheresis, PBMCs were isolated using Ficoll-Histopaque density gradient centrifugation and then cryopreserved in the vapor phase of liquid nitrogen. Purity and quantity of every magnetically sorted T cell population were checked by analytical flow cytometry. From each sorted fraction, genomic DNA was isolated and quantified by UV absorbance on a Nanodrop 2000c.

Sequencing was performed on memory CD4+ T cells from PBMCs. Sample cell subset or site, as interpreted from the label and publication: CD45RA-negative fraction. The clonotype originates from a man younger than 35 in good health. Some clones in this sample may be carry-over from other donors' samples. The V and J genes are TRBV29-1 and TRBJ2-5; TRBD1 agrees with 8 junctional bases. The DNA end favors TRBJ2-7, so the J call may be wrong. The CDR3 in this case is CSVEGTGYEQYF. DNA sequence: TGCAGCGTTGAAGGGACAGGGTACGAGCAGTACTTC.